These 26 T cell receptor beta chains were all obtained from the same sample, sequenced in a study of OX40 agonist ivuxolimab in advanced cancers. Profiling relied on immunoSEQ multiplex PCR, and the TCRdb table lists in-frame clones only, not all of them. The data show about 66,000 clones, with roughly nine tenths seen just once and around 15% held by the top ten. Sequenced here: CD4+ or CD8+ T cells sorted from blood, sampled in a trial of the OX40 agonist ivuxolimab. These TCRs come from an adult with an advanced solid tumor such as melanoma, head and neck, liver or kidney cancer.

This rearrangement joins TRBV5-5 to TRBJ1-5, with 7 bases lining up with TRBD1. The ends lost 4 bases at V and 8 bases at J; junction bases unmatched: 9. Germline CDR1 SGHKS, CDR2 YYEKEE (reference sequence). CDR3 size: 14 residues. This CDR3 reads CASSPRDREEPQHF. The CDR3 DNA reads TGTGCCAGCAGCCCCCGAGACAGGGAAGAGCCCCAGCATTTT.

The rearrangement links TRBV5-4 to TRBJ2-7; 8 positions agree with TRBD1. This CDR3 contains 16 residues. Germline V gene data show CDR1 as SGHNT and CDR2 as YYREEE (reference sequence). Trimming removed 4 bases from V and 0 bases from J; junction bases left unmatched: 9. The CDR3 DNA reads as TGTGCCAGCAGCCGAGGACAGGGTGTGAACTCCTACGAGCAGTACTTC. It encodes CASSRGQGVNSYEQYF.

This clone came up once. Different DNA sequences within this sample yield the same CDR3. The genes are TRBV4-1 and TRBJ2-7, with D possibly matching TRBD2 (5 bases). Trimming left V 1 base short and J 4 bases short, with 11 bases between. Looked up from germline, CDR1 is MGHRA and CDR2 is YSYEKL. The CDR3 has 14 residues. The CDR3: CASSQATGSYEQYF. CDR3 coding DNA: TGCGCCAGCAGCCAAGCCACGGGGTCGTACGAGCAGTACTTC.

The chain employs TRBV19 and TRBJ2-1, with unresolved D. Trimming shortened V by 6 bases and J by 7 bases, and 19 bases separated the two germline ends. CDR3 size: 15 residues. The germline V gene encodes CDR1 LNHDA and CDR2 SQIVND (reference sequence). CDR3 protein: CASSPVLGAGNEQFF. The DNA of the CDR3 is TGTGCCAGTAGCCCTGTCCTCGGTGCCGGGAATGAGCAGTTCTTC.

The rearrangement links TRBV7-6 to TRBJ2-1, with 9 bases matching TRBD1. From germline, CDR1 is SGHVS and CDR2 FNYEAQ. The CDR3 contains 17 residues. The J segment lost 1 base and the V segment lost 6 bases, leaving 10 bases of the junction unmatched. The CDR3 nucleotides are TGTGCCAGCAGTTCAACCTCACAGGGGGCGTCCTACAATGAGCAGTTCTTC. Protein product: CASSSTSQGASYNEQFF.

The V and J genes are TRBV9 and TRBJ2-2; D not certain. The CDR3 sequence is 13 residues long. From germline, CDR1 is SGDLS and CDR2 YYNGEE. Trimming left V 3 bases short and J 6 bases short, with 9 bases between. The CDR3 sequence is CASSAPAPGELFF. For the CDR3, the DNA is TGTGCCAGCAGCGCTCCAGCTCCCGGGGAGCTGTTTTTT.

The V and J genes are TRBV10-3 and TRBJ1-5, with no clear D. Trimming removed 2 bases at V and 5 bases at J, with 7 bases between. Germline V CDR1 and CDR2: ENHRY, SYGVKD. CDR3 size: 13 residues. The CDR3 reads CAISEDTYQPQHF. For the CDR3, the DNA is TGTGCCATCAGTGAGGACACGTATCAGCCCCAGCATTTT.

The rearrangement links TRBV10-3 to TRBJ2-7; 7 bases map to TRBD2. CDR3 size: 15 residues. The trim removed 4 bases at V and 0 bases at J, leaving 6 bases unmatched. Germline assignment: CDR1 ENHRY and CDR2 SYGVKD. The CDR3 sequence: CAISVWGGSSYEQYF. CDR3 in DNA: TGTGCCATCAGTGTCTGGGGAGGGAGCTCCTACGAGCAGTACTTC.

V and J are TRBV6-6 and TRBJ2-7; no clear D gene. Germline V CDR1 and CDR2: MNHNY, SVGAGI (reference sequence). The CDR3 runs to 13 residues. Trimming pared 4 bases from V and 3 bases from J, leaving 10 bases between. CDR3: CASSLAGDYEQYF. For the CDR3, the DNA is TGTGCCAGCAGTTTGGCCGGTGACTACGAGCAGTACTTC.

The rearrangement uses TRBV27 and TRBJ2-7, with D uncertain. Germline CDR1 and CDR2: MNHEY and SMNVEV (reference sequence). V lost 3 bases to trimming and J lost 3 bases, with 9 bases between them. The CDR3 is 13 residues long. The CDR3: CASSLGSHYEQYF. The CDR3 nucleotides read TGTGCCAGCAGTTTGGGCAGTCACTACGAGCAGTACTTC.

The genes are TRBV10-3 and TRBJ1-4, with TRBD1 matching 7 bases. CDR3 size: 14 residues. J gave up 4 bases and V 5 bases, and 4 bases lay outside the gene matches. Germline loops: CDR1 ENHRY, CDR2 SYGVKD. Here the CDR3 reads CAISNRGGNEKLFF. In DNA form, the CDR3 reads TGTGCCATCAGTAACAGGGGAGGTAATGAAAAACTGTTTTTT.

The V gene is TRBV9, the J gene TRBJ2-3; 10 bases line up with TRBD2. This CDR3 is 14 amino acids long. V shed 9 bases and J 6 bases; nucleotides not matched to a gene: 10. Germline values: CDR1 SGDLS, CDR2 YYNGEE. This chain's CDR3 is CATGAGGPADTQYF. The DNA of the CDR3 is TGTGCCACTGGAGCGGGGGGGCCTGCGGATACGCAGTATTTT.

The V gene is TRBV7-3, the J gene TRBJ2-1, with D possibly being TRBD2 (6 bases). The CDR3 extends over 14 amino acids. V was clipped by 7 bases and J by 7 bases, with 17 bases between them. Germline assignment: CDR1 SGHTA and CDR2 FQGTGA. Here the CDR3 DNA reads TGTGCCAGCACCCCGGGACTCCCAGGGAATGAGCAGTTCTTC. Translation: CASTPGLPGNEQFF. Supplemented by reference TRBV7-3 and TRBJ2-1, the full variable domain reads GAGVSQTPSNKVTEKGKYVELRCDPISGHTALYWYRQSLGQGPEFLIYFQGTGAADDSGLPNDRFFAVRPEGSVSTLKIQRTERGDSAVYLCASTPGLPGNEQFFGPGTRLTVL.

The genes are TRBV27 and TRBJ1-5, with D possibly matching TRBD1 (5 bases). The V end lost 4 bases, the J end lost 6 bases, and 10 bases lay between the germline ends. The CDR3 length is 13 residues. In germline, CDR1 is MNHEY, CDR2 SMNVEV (reference sequence). CDR3 DNA: TGTGCCAGCAGTTCCCTCCAGGGTCAGCCCCAGCATTTT. Protein: CASSSLQGQPQHF.

The chain recombines TRBV12-1 with TRBJ2-7; the table calls TRBD2, which could not be checked here. TRBV12-1 corresponds to a pseudogene. The CDR3 length is 15 residues. CDR3 sequence (DNA): TGTGCCAGCAGCTTTCCAGCGGCGAGCTCCTACGAGCAGTACTTC. Its protein product is CASSFPAASSYEQYF.

This clone has a single count. The chain combines TRBV4-1 with TRBJ2-7; TRBD2 matches 7 bases. In germline, CDR1 is MGHRA, CDR2 YSYEKL. The V gene end was trimmed by 0 bases and the J gene end by 2 bases; junction bases not matched to a gene: 7. The CDR3 length is 16 residues. CDR3 protein: CASSQDLAEGTYEQYF. The CDR3 bases are TGCGCCAGCAGCCAAGATCTAGCGGAGGGAACCTACGAGCAGTACTTC.

The J gene is TRBJ1-1, the V gene TRBV7-9, with 7 nucleotides matching TRBD1. CDR3 length: 13 residues. The V gene's germline CDR1 is SEHNR and CDR2 FQNEAQ (reference sequence). Trimming removed 3 bases from V and 7 bases from J; junction bases left unmatched: 5. CDR3 DNA sequence: TGTGCCAGCAGCTTTGGGACAGCCTATGAAGCTTTCTTT. As protein: CASSFGTAYEAFF.

The chain is built from TRBV27 and TRBJ1-4, with a tentative D call TRBD1 (5 bases). The CDR3 contains 13 residues. CDR1 is MNHEY, CDR2 SMNVEV, per germline (reference sequence). Trimming stripped 8 bases from V and 4 bases from J, with 11 bases between. The CDR3 loop is CASRDGLNEKLFF. CDR3 DNA sequence: TGTGCCAGCCGGGACGGACTTAATGAAAAACTGTTTTTT.

The chain recombines TRBV2 with TRBJ2-5, with D perhaps matching TRBD1 or TRBD2 (5 bases each). Trimming removed 10 bases at V and 5 bases at J, with 20 bases between. Germline V gene data show CDR1 as SNHLY and CDR2 as FYNNEI. The CDR3 totals 14 residues. CDR3 in amino acids: CAIWERGSSETQYF. The CDR3 DNA reads as TGTGCCATCTGGGAGAGGGGAAGTTCGGAGACCCAGTACTTC.

V gene TRBV27 combines with J gene TRBJ1-1; 11 nucleotides line up with TRBD1. Germline CDR1 and CDR2: MNHEY and SMNVEV (reference sequence). This CDR3 region has 15 residues. With 2 bases clipped from V and 4 bases from J, the junction kept 3 bases outside the gene matches. The CDR3 DNA follows: TGTGCCAGCAGTTTAGGGGGGACAGGGGGCACTGAAGCTTTCTTT. It codes for CASSLGGTGGTEAFF.

There are a few counts of this clone. This rearrangement joins TRBV15 to TRBJ1-4; 7 bases line up with TRBD1. CDR1 and CDR2 (germline): LNHNV, YYDKDF (reference sequence). The CDR3 has 19 amino acids. The V and J ends lost 4 bases and 7 bases, in that order; junction bases with no gene match: 21. The CDR3 protein is CATSNRAGQLRDQLEKLFF. CDR3 DNA: TGTGCCACCAGCAACCGGGCGGGACAGCTCAGGGATCAACTTGAAAAACTGTTTTTT.

The rearrangement joins TRBV6-5 to TRBJ2-2; 7 bases fit TRBD2. The CDR3 runs 13 residues. Germline V gives CDR1 MNHEY, CDR2 SVGAGI. V was pared by 5 bases and J by 6 bases, with 3 bases of the junction left unmatched. The CDR3 DNA reads TGTGCCAGCAGTCGACTAGCCTCCGGGGAGCTGTTTTTT. It translates to CASSRLASGELFF.

The V gene is TRBV7-9, the J gene TRBJ2-1; possible D gene TRBD1, 6 bases. Trimming removed 3 bases at V and 5 bases at J, with 14 bases between. CDR1 and CDR2 (germline): SEHNR, FQNEAQ (reference sequence). The CDR3 loop spans 15 amino acids. The CDR3 spells CASSFVAGADNEQFF. DNA for the CDR3: TGTGCCAGCAGCTTTGTTGCAGGGGCGGACAATGAGCAGTTCTTC.

The rearrangement uses TRBV7-9 and TRBJ2-1; D unclear. CDR1 is SEHNR, CDR2 FQNEAQ, per germline (reference sequence). V was pared by 5 bases and J by 7 bases, with 12 bases between. The CDR3 is 13 amino acids. In DNA, the CDR3 is TGTGCCAGCAGCGCCCAACTTAAGAATGAGCAGTTCTTC. This codes for CASSAQLKNEQFF.

The CDR3 spells CASTSGTGAYEQYF. The CDR3 nucleotides read TGTGCCAGCACCTCAGGGACAGGGGCCTACGAGCAGTACTTC. This rearrangement joins TRBV5-4 to TRBJ2-7; 10 bases agree with TRBD1. This CDR3 region has 14 residues. Germline trimming cut 6 bases from V and 2 bases from J; bases unmatched to any gene: 5. Germline assignment: CDR1 SGHNT and CDR2 YYREEE (reference sequence).

The V gene is TRBV27, the J gene TRBJ1-6; TRBD1 matches at 7 bases. The CDR3 runs 14 residues. Germline V gene sequence: CDR1 MNHEY, CDR2 SMNVEV (reference sequence). The V segment lost 10 bases and the J segment 4 bases; nucleotides outside the gene matches: 7. CDR3 in DNA: TGTGCCACCGGACCGGGACAGTATAATTCACCCCTCCACTTT. This encodes CATGPGQYNSPLHF.